This T cell receptor beta chain was found in a study of blood T cell repertoires in COVID-19 (TCRdb year 2020). A note on the overall study: Samples covering the acute and convalescent phases of COVID-19 were provided by collaborators in the United States, Italy and Spain. The material from the prospective study consisted of cDNA or gDNA derived from T cells, B-cell-depleted T cells, or PBMCs. Deeply sampled blood TCRbeta repertoires from subjects exposed to, actively infected with, or recovered from COVID-19 were included in the dataset. A freely available public database, intended as a resource for researchers studying the immune response to SARS-CoV-2, is where the repertoires were released. Samples came from the ongoing ImmuneRACE study (first 160 participants) plus 1,254 subjects from 6 global collaborators. The sample metadata nearly always contained a de-identified subject ID, COVID-19 status, age in years and sex. HLA class I and class II types, where available, came from metadata supplied by the sample provider rather than from assay-based typing. Summary of the overall study and its limitations: The amount of clinical and demographic metadata varied by source and participant and was provided uncurated.

Points on this clone: It has no known antigen specificity. Per-nucleotide qualities are absent, and no much larger clonotype sits a single base away.

Sequences MDHEN (CDR1) and SYDVKM (CDR2) are obtained from the germline V gene. Measured from the cysteine to the phenylalanine, the CDR3 is 13 residues long. Only CDR3 DNA is held: 39 bases, read in frame from base 1. Ends trimmed: V by 6 bases, J by 14 bases; bases unmatched to a gene: 11. Participants in the prospective study were enrolled through a virtual design, were aged roughly 18 to 100 years, and lived in roughly 25 United States geographic areas. In the prospective study, cohorts were assigned on the basis of participant-reported clinical history obtained from a screening survey and a study questionnaire. Each participant in the prospective study had whole blood, serum and a nasopharyngeal or oropharyngeal swab collected by mobile phlebotomists. Participants in the prospective study had the option to provide additional blood draws and questionnaires over a roughly 2-month period. Before DNA extraction, blood samples from the prospective study were shipped at room temperature or frozen.

TCRbeta CDR3 regions were amplified from genomic DNA by means of the immunoSEQ Assay, a bias-controlled multiplex PCR. Processing in the source paper ran as follows. Within the assay, amplification of reference gene primers was used to estimate how many nucleated cells each sample contained. To quantify the absolute abundance of each unique TCRbeta CDR3 rearrangement, sequence reads were collapsed and filtered. Productive Simpson clonality was computed per sample as the square root of Simpson's diversity index over productive rearrangements. TCRdb provides this immuneACCESS table in a form limited to in-frame rearrangements. Some clones are lacking; in checked studies, under half of them reflect an unresolved V gene, and why the rest are absent is not known. V and J calls and clone size are copied from that table; D and trimming were computed from the DNA. The sample table lists around 450,000 clones, around nine tenths of them with a count of one. Roughly 2% of the sample belongs to the ten largest clones.

This TCR came from a woman between 18 and 30 years old with acute COVID-19. Sequenced sample: PBMCs or T cells enriched from blood (not recorded which). This sequence uses TRBV28 and TRBJ1-1, with TRBD1 identical over 11 junction bases. The CDR3 has the sequence CASSQDRGPLSFF. The DNA is TGTGCCAGCAGCCAGGACAGGGGGCCCCTCTCATTCTTT.